Below, 3 T cell receptor beta chains from the same sample are listed, as sequenced in a study of blood T cells in healthy people across ages. The use of a sample-barcoded 5' primer and a J-beta primer mix characterized a second PCR of 7 to 11 cycles. Each CDR3 protein is one row after TCRdb ran MiXCR on the 5' RACE reads. Among 1.8 million or so distinct CDR3 sequences, about 39% were seen once, and the ten largest hold 23%. Material: blood. These receptors were taken from a human donor in good health.

The chain carries TRBV12-5 and TRBJ2-3, with D unclear. The CDR3 has 11 residues. Trimming took 3 bases from V and 9 from J, leaving 7 bases between them. Germline values: CDR1 LGHNT, CDR2 FRNRAP. The CDR3 nucleotides read TGTGCTAGTGGTTTACCCTACACGCAGTATTTT. Protein: CASGLPYTQYF.

V and J are TRBV7-2 and TRBJ2-1; 9 nucleotides line up with TRBD1. After removal of 7 bases from V and 7 bases from J, the junction contained 5 bases not matched to a gene. The CDR3 totals 13 residues. Germline V gene lookup returns CDR1 SGHTA and CDR2 FQGNSA. Written as DNA, the CDR3 is TGTGCCAGCACCCAGGACAGGGGAAATGAGCAGTTCTTC. Translated: CASTQDRGNEQFF.

This clonotype was observed a handful of times. V usage is TRBV6-2 or TRBV6-3 and J usage is TRBJ2-5, with unresolved D. The J call is in doubt because the DNA end fits TRBJ2-7 better. The CDR3 totals 13 residues. Germline loops: CDR1 MNHEY, CDR2 SVGEGT. The CDR3 region is CASSSGIYHEQYF. CDR3 coding DNA: TGTGCCAGCAGTTCGGGCATTTACCACGAGCAGTACTTC.